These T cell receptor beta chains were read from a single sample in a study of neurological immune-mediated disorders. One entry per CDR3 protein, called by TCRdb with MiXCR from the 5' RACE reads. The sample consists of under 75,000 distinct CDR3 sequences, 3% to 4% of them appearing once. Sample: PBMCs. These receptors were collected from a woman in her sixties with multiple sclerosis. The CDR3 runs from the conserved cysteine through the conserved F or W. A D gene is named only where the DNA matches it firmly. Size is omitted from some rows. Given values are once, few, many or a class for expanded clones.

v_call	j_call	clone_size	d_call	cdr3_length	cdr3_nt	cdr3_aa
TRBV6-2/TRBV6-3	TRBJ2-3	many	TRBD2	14	TGTGCCAGCAGGCGGGACTACGGGGCAGATACGCAGTATTTT	CASRRDYGADTQYF
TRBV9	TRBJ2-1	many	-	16	TGTGCCAGCAGCGTGGCGCTAGACCCGAACTACAATGAGCAGTTCTTC	CASSVALDPNYNEQFF
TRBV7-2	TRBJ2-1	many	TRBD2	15	TGTGCCAGCAGACCGGGACTAGCGGGAGGAAATGAGCAGTTCTTC	CASRPGLAGGNEQFF
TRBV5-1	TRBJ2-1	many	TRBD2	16	TGCGCCAGCAGCCTCGGGGCTAGCGGGCTTTACAATGAGCAGTTCTTC	CASSLGASGLYNEQFF
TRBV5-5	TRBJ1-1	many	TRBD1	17	TGTGCCAGCAGCTTGGAAGGACAGGGGGCAGAAGTTTCTGAAGCTTTCTTT	CASSLEGQGAEVSEAFF
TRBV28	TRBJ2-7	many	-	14	TGTGCCAGCAGTACGCCCGGGGGCGCCTACGAGCAGTACTTC	CASSTPGGAYEQYF
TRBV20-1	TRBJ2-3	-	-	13	TGCAGTGCCCTGGGGGGTCTCACAGATACGCAGTATTTT	CSALGGLTDTQYF
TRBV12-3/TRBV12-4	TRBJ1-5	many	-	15	TGTGCCAGCTCGGGAGGGTATACTGGCAATCAGCCCCAGCATTTT	CASSGGYTGNQPQHF
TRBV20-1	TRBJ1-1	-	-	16	TGCAGTGCTAGAGATCCCGGGGGAAAGATAGGCACTGAAGCTTTCTTT	CSARDPGGKIGTEAFF
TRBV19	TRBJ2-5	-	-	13	TGTGCCAGTCAGAGACGGAACCAAGAGACCCAGTACTTC	CASQRRNQETQYF
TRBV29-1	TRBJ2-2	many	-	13	TGCAGCGCTCCCGGGATTTACACCGGGGAGCTGTTTTTT	CSAPGIYTGELFF
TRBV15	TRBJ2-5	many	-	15	TGTGCCACCAGCAGTGAATGGGGGCCTCAAGAGACCCAGTACTTC	CATSSEWGPQETQYF
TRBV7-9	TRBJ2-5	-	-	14	TGTGCCAGCAGCTCAAAAGCCAGGGAGGAGACCCAGTACTTC	CASSSKAREETQYF
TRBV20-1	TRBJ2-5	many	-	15	TGCAGTGCTAGAGATTACGGCCCCCAGATGGGGACCCAGTACTTC	CSARDYGPQMGTQYF
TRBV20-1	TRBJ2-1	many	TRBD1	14	TGCAGTGCCCGAGGACCGGACAGGTACAATGAGCAGTTCTTC	CSARGPDRYNEQFF
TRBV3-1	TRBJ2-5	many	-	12	TGTGCCAGCAGAACAGCGGGAGAGACCCAGTACTTC	CASRTAGETQYF
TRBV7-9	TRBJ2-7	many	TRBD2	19	TGTGCCAGCAGCTCTGCACGTCCTAGCGGGACGACCGACTCCTACGAGCAGTACTTC	CASSSARPSGTTDSYEQYF
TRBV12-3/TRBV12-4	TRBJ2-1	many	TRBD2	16	TGTGCCAGCAGTTTACCCGCCCGACTAGCGGCGAATGAGCAGTTCTTC	CASSLPARLAANEQFF
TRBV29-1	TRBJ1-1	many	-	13	TGCAGCGTTAGCGAGGGCCAAGGCACTGAAGCTTTCTTT	CSVSEGQGTEAFF
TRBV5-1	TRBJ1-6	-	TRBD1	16	TGCGCCAGCAGCTTGGACAGGGGGCTGGAAGACTCAACCCTCAACTTT	CASSLDRGLEDSTLNF
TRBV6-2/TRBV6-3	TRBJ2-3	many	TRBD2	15	TGTGCCAGCAGACTCGGACTAGCGGGAGTAGATACGCAGTATTTT	CASRLGLAGVDTQYF
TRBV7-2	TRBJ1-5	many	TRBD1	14	TGTGCCAGCAGCTCTTTGACAGGGGTTCAGCCCCAGCATTTT	CASSSLTGVQPQHF
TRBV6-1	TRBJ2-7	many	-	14	TGTGCCAGCGATCAGGGTACGGTAACCTACGAGCAGTACTTC	CASDQGTVTYEQYF
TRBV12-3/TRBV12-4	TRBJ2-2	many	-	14	TGTGCCAGCGGCAACAGCGACAACACCGGGGAGCTGTTTTTT	CASGNSDNTGELFF
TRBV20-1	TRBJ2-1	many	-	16	TGCAGTGCTAGAGATGCGACTACCCGGTCGGTTAATGAGCAGTTCTTC	CSARDATTRSVNEQFF
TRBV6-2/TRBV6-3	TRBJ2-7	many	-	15	TGTGCCAGCAAAATTAAACTGGGGACTGCCTACGAGCAGTACTTC	CASKIKLGTAYEQYF
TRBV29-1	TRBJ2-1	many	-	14	TGCAGCGCCCGAAGCCATAACCCCCACAATGAGCAGTTCTTC	CSARSHNPHNEQFF
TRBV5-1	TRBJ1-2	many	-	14	TGCGCCAGCGCCGGGGGGGCGTGGGACTATGGCTACACCTTC	CASAGGAWDYGYTF
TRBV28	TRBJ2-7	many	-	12	TGTGCCAGCAGTTTAAGTTCCTACGAGCAGTACTTC	CASSLSSYEQYF
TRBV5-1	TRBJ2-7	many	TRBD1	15	TGCGCCAGCAGCTTGCTCGGGACAGGGGGTTACGAGCAGTACTTC	CASSLLGTGGYEQYF
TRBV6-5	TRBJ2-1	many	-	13	TGTGCCAGCGCGGGGAGCTCCTACAATGAGCAGTTCTTC	CASAGSSYNEQFF
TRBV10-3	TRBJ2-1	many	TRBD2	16	TGTGCCATCAGTGAGTCGAAGGCGGGAGTCTACAATGAGCAGTTCTTC	CAISESKAGVYNEQFF
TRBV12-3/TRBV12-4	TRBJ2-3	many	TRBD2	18	TGTGCCAGCAGTTCTAGACTAGCGGGGGGTCCAGTCACAGATACGCAGTATTTT	CASSSRLAGGPVTDTQYF
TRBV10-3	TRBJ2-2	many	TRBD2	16	TGTGCCATCAGAGGAAATCTAGCGGGGGGCACCGGGGAGCTGTTTTTT	CAIRGNLAGGTGELFF
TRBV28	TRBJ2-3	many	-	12	TGTGCCAGCAGTTTATTCAGGGATACGCAGTATTTT	CASSLFRDTQYF
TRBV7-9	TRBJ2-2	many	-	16	TGTGCCAGCAGCCCCCTGACATGGGGCTCCCCCGGGGAGCTGTTTTTT	CASSPLTWGSPGELFF
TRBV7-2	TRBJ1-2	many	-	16	TGTGCCAGCAGCTTAGCGTTTCAACAGCATAACTATGGCTACACCTTC	CASSLAFQQHNYGYTF
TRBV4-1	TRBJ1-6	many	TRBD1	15	TGCGCCAGCAGCCAAGATAGGGACAGGGGTTCACCCCTCCACTTT	CASSQDRDRGSPLHF
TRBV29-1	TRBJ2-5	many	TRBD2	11	TGCAGCGTTGGCGGGGGAGAGACCCAGTACTTC	CSVGGGETQYF